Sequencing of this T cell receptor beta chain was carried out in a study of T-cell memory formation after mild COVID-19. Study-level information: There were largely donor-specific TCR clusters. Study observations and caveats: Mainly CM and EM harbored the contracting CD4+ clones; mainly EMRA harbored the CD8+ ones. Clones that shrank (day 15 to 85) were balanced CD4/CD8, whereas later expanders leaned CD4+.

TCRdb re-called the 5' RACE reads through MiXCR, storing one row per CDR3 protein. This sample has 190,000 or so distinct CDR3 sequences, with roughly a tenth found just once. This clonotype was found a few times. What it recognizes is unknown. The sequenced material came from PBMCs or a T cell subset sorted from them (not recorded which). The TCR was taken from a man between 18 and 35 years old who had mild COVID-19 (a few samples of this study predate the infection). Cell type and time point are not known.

The CDR3 sequence is CASSLVWAEQFF. CDR3 bases: TGCGCCAGCAGCTTGGTCTGGGCAGAGCAGTTCTTC. The chain is built from TRBV5-1 and TRBJ2-1; no reliable D call. From germline, CDR1 is SGHRS and CDR2 YFSETQ. The CDR3 is 12 amino acids. V lost 0 bases to trimming and J lost 10 bases, with 8 bases between them. The variable domain in full, completed from reference TRBV5-1 and TRBJ2-1, reads KAGVTQTPRYLIKTRGQQVTLSCSPISGHRSVSWYQQTPGQGLQFLFEYFSETQRNKGNFPGRFSGRQFSNSRSEMNVSTLELGDSALYLCASSLVWAEQFFGPGTRLTVL.